A selection of T cell receptor beta chains follows, all from one sample in a study of blood T cell dynamics during melanoma immunotherapy. Some clones are missing from TCRdb's copy, which holds only in-frame ones; the method was immunoSEQ multiplex PCR. The table shows roughly 13,000 clones, with about 90% occurring only once. The input for sequencing was effector memory CD8+ T cells from blood, taken from a patient treated with checkpoint blockade. The receptors stem from a human donor with melanoma. Each CDR3 is given with its conserved first and last residue. The D gene is left open where the match is weak. A row's size may be missing; if present it is once, few, many or a size class.

d_call	v_call	j_call	clone_size	cdr3_nt	cdr3_aa
.	TRBV30	TRBJ1-5	.	TGTGCCTGGAGTGTACAGACCAATCAGCCCCAGCATTTT	CAWSVQTNQPQHF
.	TRBV19	TRBJ1-1	.	TGTGCCTCAACCTTGGGGGGCACTGAAGCTTTCTTT	CASTLGGTEAFF
TRBD1	TRBV19	TRBJ2-3	.	TGTGCCAGTAGTGTTGGACAGGGGGCATTGACAGATACGCAGTATTTT	CASSVGQGALTDTQYF
.	TRBV28	TRBJ2-7	.	TGTGCCAGCAGTTTATTGACAGGATCACTAGGCGAGCAGTACTTC	CASSLLTGSLGEQYF
.	TRBV28	TRBJ2-7	.	TGTGCCAGCAGTCGCAGGGTCTACGAGCAGTACTTC	CASSRRVYEQYF
TRBD2	TRBV18	TRBJ2-3	.	TGTGCCAGCTCACCTTTCGGGGGGACAGATACGCAGTATTTT	CASSPFGGTDTQYF
.	TRBV4-3	TRBJ2-1	.	TGCGCCAGCAGCCAAGGGCTAGGTTTCATGAGCGGTGAGCAGTTCTTC	CASSQGLGFMSGEQFF
TRBD1	TRBV9	TRBJ2-3	.	TGTGCCAGCAGCGTAGAGGGGACAGGGGACACAGATACGCAGTATTTT	CASSVEGTGDTDTQYF
.	TRBV7-9	TRBJ2-2	.	TGTGCCAGCAGCCGCCTAGGCAGGGAGCTGTTTTTT	CASSRLGRELFF
TRBD1	TRBV9	TRBJ2-1	.	TGTGCCAGCAGCCTCGAGGGGGCTACCTACAATGAGCAGTTCTTC	CASSLEGATYNEQFF
TRBD1	TRBV11-2	TRBJ1-3	.	TGTGCCAGCAGCTTAGGACAGGGCTCTGGAAACACCATATATTTT	CASSLGQGSGNTIYF
.	TRBV27	TRBJ2-1	.	TGTGCCAGCAGTTTAGGGAGGCCGGGGAATGAGCAGTTCTTC	CASSLGRPGNEQFF
TRBD2	TRBV5-4	TRBJ2-3	.	TGTGCCAGCAGCTTGGTCGGGACTAGCTTTGGGGAACCAGATACGCAGTATTTT	CASSLVGTSFGEPDTQYF
TRBD1	TRBV11-2	TRBJ1-4	.	TGTGCCAGCAGCTCCTCCGGGACAGCTAATGAAAAACTGTTTTTT	CASSSSGTANEKLFF
.	TRBV13	TRBJ1-1	.	TGTGCCAGCAGCTTAGTCAGCGCCCGGACTGAAGCTTTCTTT	CASSLVSARTEAFF
.	TRBV9	TRBJ2-1	.	TGTGCCAGCAGCATTTTAGTCATACGCGATGAGCAGTTCTTC	CASSILVIRDEQFF
.	TRBV4-3	TRBJ2-1	few	TGCGCCAGCAGCCAAGATCAGGCAAATGCCTACAATGAGCAGTTCTTC	CASSQDQANAYNEQFF
TRBD1	TRBV5-4	TRBJ1-2	.	TGTGCCAGCAGCCCGTGGACAGGGGATGGCTACACCTTC	CASSPWTGDGYTF
.	TRBV28	TRBJ1-2	.	TGTGCCAGCAGTTCTTCAGGTTGGGGTGGCTACACCTTC	CASSSSGWGGYTF